These T cell receptor beta chains were read from a single sample in a study of regulatory T cells in long-lasting Graves disease. Each CDR3 protein is one row after TCRdb ran MiXCR on the multiplex PCR reads. This table holds more than 450,000 distinct CDR3 sequences, more than 10% found once. These data also featured in a second study, about T cells in Graves' hyperthyroidism and ophthalmopathy.

The sample here was peripheral blood mononuclear cells (PBMCs), taken at new diagnosis, from a patient treated with antithyroid drugs. These receptors came from a woman between 25 and 40 years old with Graves disease. Each CDR3 is given with its conserved first and last residue.

cdr3_aa j_call v_call
CASSEQRAAEAFF TRBJ1-1 TRBV7-2
CASSPQGSAGQQPQHF TRBJ1-5 TRBV18
CSARKSANYGYTF TRBJ1-2 TRBV20-1
CASSYRDTILNSPLHF TRBJ1-6 TRBV6-2/TRBV6-3
CASSPRDRVWSGYTF TRBJ1-2 TRBV11-3
CASSQAAENIQYF TRBJ2-4 TRBV4-1
CASSLAQGGTEAFF TRBJ1-1 TRBV5-1
CASSYSQGRETQYF TRBJ2-5 TRBV6-2/TRBV6-3
CASSLGGASYGYTF TRBJ1-2 TRBV11-2
CASSLPGTRIFEQFF TRBJ2-1 TRBV28
CASSLYGPASGQKAFF TRBJ1-1 TRBV12-3/TRBV12-4
CASSLAAASTDTQYF TRBJ2-3 TRBV7-2
CASSVGGSPETQYF TRBJ2-5 TRBV2
CASSLLGGSSGYTF TRBJ1-2 TRBV5-5
CASSVSSRSSYNEQFF TRBJ2-1 TRBV9